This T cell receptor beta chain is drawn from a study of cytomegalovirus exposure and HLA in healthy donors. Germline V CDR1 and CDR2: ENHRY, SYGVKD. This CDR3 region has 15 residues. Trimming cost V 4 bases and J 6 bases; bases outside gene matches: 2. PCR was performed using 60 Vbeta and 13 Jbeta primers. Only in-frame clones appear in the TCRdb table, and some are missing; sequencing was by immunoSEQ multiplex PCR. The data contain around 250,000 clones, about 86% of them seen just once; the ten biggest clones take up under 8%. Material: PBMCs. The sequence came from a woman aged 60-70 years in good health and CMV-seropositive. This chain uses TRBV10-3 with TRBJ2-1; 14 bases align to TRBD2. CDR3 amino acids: CAISGGLAGGNEQFF. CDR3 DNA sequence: TGTGCCATCAGTGGAGGACTAGCGGGAGGCAATGAGCAGTTCTTC.